This TCR beta chain emerged from a study of cytomegalovirus exposure and HLA in healthy donors. The germline gives CDR1 LGHNA, CDR2 YSLEER. Trimming cost V 0 bases and J 3 bases, with 14 bases left between them. This CDR3 is 16 amino acids long. PCR primers comprised 60 Vbeta and 13 Jbeta primers. Authors' analysis steps: The authors later counted about 80 million unique TCR beta chains, some 10 million of them shared. Assay used: immunoSEQ multiplex PCR; TCRdb lists only in-frame clones, some missing. That table gives V, J and clone size, and the DNA gave D and trimming. This table lists 75,000 to 90,000 clones.

The clonotype comes from a woman in her fifties or sixties in good health and CMV-seronegative. Sequencing was carried out using PBMCs. This sequence joins TRBV4-3 and TRBJ1-1; D gene uncertain. CDR3: CASSQDSGLGDTEAFF. DNA of the CDR3: TGCGCCAGCAGCCAAGATTCGGGTTTAGGAGACACTGAAGCTTTCTTT.